This T cell receptor beta chain was captured in a study of OX40 agonist ivuxolimab in advanced cancers. The overall study: Averaging roughly 60 years in age, with a range of roughly 20 to 90, the cohort was about 83% male. The study's findings and limits: In the 0.1 to 3.0 mg/kg range, CD4+ and CD8+ blood T cells had expanded clonally by week 6. Relative to CD4+ cells, CD8+ T cells on average had more expanded clones.

The germline V gene encodes CDR1 MNHEY and CDR2 SMNVEV (reference sequence). This CDR3 has 13 residues. With 2 bases removed from V and 6 bases from J, the gap between germline ends came to 10 bases. The method was immunoSEQ multiplex PCR; TCRdb's version includes in-frame clones alone and lacks a portion of them. The sample has 50,000 to 60,000 clones, approximately 89% seen once. Baseline was the first blood sampling point, followed by cycle 4 day 1 and cycle 7 day 1. To note about this clone: Its target is unknown.

The clonotype originates from an adult with an advanced solid tumor such as melanoma, head and neck, liver or kidney cancer. The sequencing here drew on CD4+ or CD8+ T cells sorted from blood, taken in a trial of the OX40 agonist ivuxolimab. V is TRBV27 and J is TRBJ1-1; weak D call: TRBD1 (6 bases). The CDR3 loop is CASSLGGLSEAFF. The CDR3 DNA reads TGTGCCAGCAGTTTAGGGGGGCTCTCTGAAGCTTTCTTT.